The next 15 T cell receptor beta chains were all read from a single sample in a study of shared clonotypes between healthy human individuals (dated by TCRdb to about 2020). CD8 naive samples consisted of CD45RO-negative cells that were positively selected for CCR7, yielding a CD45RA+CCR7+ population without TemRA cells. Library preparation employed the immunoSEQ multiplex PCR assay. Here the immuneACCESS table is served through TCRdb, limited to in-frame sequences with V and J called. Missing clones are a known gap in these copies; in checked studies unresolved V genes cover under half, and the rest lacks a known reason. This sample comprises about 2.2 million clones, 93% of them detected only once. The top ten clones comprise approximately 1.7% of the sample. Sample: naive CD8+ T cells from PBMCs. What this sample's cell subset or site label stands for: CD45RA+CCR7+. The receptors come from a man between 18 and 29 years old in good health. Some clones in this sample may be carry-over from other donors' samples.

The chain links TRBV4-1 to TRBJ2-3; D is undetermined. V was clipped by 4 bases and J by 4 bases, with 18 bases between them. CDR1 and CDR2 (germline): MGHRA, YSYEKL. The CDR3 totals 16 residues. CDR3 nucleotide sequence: TGCGCCAGCAGCCCCCTCCCCGTCGGGCTGGCAGATACGCAGTATTTT. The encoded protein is CASSPLPVGLADTQYF.

This CDR3 is CASSAQLSPGPNYGYTF. The DNA of the CDR3 is TGTGCCAGCAGCGCTCAACTTTCCCCGGGCCCAAACTATGGCTACACCTTC. The chain combines TRBV9 with TRBJ1-2; D not resolved. This CDR3 has 17 residues. Germline assignment: CDR1 SGDLS and CDR2 YYNGEE. Trimming took off 3 bases at V and 2 bases at J, with 20 bases between the two ends. Full variable domain (outside the CDR3, taken from reference TRBV9 and TRBJ1-2): DSGVTQTPKHLITATGQRVTLRCSPRSGDLSVYWYQQSLDQGLQFLIQYYNGEERAKGNILERFSAQQFPDLHSELNLSSLELGDSALYFCASSAQLSPGPNYGYTFGSGTRLTVV.

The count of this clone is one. Written as DNA, the CDR3 is TGTGCCAGTAGGGTAGACAGGTACTCCTACAATGAGCAGTTCTTC. Amino acid sequence: CASRVDRYSYNEQFF. The chain links TRBV19 to TRBJ2-1, with a tentative D call TRBD1 (6 bases). Germline V lookup: CDR1 LNHDA, CDR2 SQIVND (reference sequence). Trimming cost V 6 bases and J 0 bases, with 12 bases left between them. The CDR3 consists of 15 residues.

The CDR3 DNA reads TGTGCCAGCAGCTGGGGGTCGGTGTCTAATGAAAAACTGTTTTTT. Protein: CASSWGSVSNEKLFF. The chain has TRBV7-9 and TRBJ1-4; tentative D call: TRBD1 (5 bases). The germline V and J ends were trimmed by 4 bases and 3 bases, with 12 bases remaining between them. The CDR3 spans 15 residues. Germline loops: CDR1 SEHNR, CDR2 FQNEAQ (reference sequence).

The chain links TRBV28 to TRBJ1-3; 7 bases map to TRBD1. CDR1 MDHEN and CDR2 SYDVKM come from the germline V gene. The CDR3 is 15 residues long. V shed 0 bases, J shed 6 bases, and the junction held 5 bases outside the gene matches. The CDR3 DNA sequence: TGTGCCAGCAGTTTATGGACAGGGCCCACAAACACCATATATTTT. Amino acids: CASSLWTGPTNTIYF. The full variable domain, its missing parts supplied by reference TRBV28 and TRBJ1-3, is DVKVTQSSRYLVKRTGEKVFLECVQDMDHENMFWYRQDPGLGLRLIYFSYDVKMKEKGDIPEGYSVSREKKERFSLILESASTNQTSMYLCASSLWTGPTNTIYFGEGSWLTVV.

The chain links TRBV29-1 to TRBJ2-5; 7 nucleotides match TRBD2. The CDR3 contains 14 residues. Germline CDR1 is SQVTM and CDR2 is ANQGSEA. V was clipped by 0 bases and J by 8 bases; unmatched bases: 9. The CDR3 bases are TGCAGCGTTGAAGATTCGGGGGGTCGACGAACCCAGTACTTC. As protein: CSVEDSGGRRTQYF. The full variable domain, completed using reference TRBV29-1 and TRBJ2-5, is SAVISQKPSRDICQRGTSLTIQCQVDSQVTMMFWYRQQPGQSLTLIATANQGSEATYESGFVIDKFPISRPNLTFSTLTVSNMSPEDSSIYLCSVEDSGGRRTQYFGPGTRLLVL.

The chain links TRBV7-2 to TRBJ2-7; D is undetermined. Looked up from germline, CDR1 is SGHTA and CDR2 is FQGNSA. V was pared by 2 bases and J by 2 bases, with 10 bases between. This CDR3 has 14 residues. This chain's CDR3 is CASSLRAKTYEQYF. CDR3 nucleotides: TGTGCCAGCAGCTTAAGAGCGAAGACCTACGAGCAGTACTTC.

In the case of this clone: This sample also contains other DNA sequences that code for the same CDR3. CDR3 nucleotide sequence: TGTGCCAGCAGTGAATGGGGGGGGACCTACGAGCAGTACTTC. Its protein product is CASSEWGGTYEQYF. This chain joins TRBV25-1 and TRBJ2-7; 7 bases are a match to TRBD2. The CDR3 loop spans 14 amino acids. Germline V CDR1 and CDR2: MGHDK, SYGVNS. Losses at the gene ends were 1 base for V and 2 bases for J; bases not matched to a gene: 2.

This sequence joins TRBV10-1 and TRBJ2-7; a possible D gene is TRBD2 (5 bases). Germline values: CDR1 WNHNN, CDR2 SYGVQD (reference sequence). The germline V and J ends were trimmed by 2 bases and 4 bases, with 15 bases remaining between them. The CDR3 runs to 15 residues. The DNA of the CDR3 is TGCGCCAGCAGTGAGGCGGATCAGCCGGGGTACGAGCAGTACTTC. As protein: CASSEADQPGYEQYF.

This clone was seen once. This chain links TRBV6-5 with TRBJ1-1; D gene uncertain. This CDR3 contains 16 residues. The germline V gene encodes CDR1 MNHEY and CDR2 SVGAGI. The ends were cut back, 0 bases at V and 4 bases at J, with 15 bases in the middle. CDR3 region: CASSYSKSGESTEAFF. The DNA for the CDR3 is TGTGCCAGCAGTTACTCGAAGTCAGGTGAGAGCACTGAAGCTTTCTTT.

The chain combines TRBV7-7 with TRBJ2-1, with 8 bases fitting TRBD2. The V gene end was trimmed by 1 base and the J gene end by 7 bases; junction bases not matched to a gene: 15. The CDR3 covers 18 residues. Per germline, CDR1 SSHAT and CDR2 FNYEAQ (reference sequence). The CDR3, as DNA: TGTGCCAGCAGCTTAGACCCCCCTGAGCGGGAGTTCGTAAATGAGCAGTTCTTC. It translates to CASSLDPPEREFVNEQFF.

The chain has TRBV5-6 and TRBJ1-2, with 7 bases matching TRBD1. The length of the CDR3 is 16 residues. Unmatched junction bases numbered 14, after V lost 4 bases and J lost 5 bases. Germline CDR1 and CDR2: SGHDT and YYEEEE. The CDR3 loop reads CASSPDGGQLLYGYTF. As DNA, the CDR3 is TGTGCCAGCAGCCCCGACGGGGGACAGCTTCTTTATGGCTACACCTTC.

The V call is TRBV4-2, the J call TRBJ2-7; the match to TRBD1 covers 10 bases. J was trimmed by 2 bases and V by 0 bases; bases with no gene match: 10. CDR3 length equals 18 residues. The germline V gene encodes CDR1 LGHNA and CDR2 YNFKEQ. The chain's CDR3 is CASSQDLLGQGKTYEQYF. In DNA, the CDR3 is TGTGCCAGCAGCCAAGATCTTCTGGGACAGGGGAAAACCTACGAGCAGTACTTC.

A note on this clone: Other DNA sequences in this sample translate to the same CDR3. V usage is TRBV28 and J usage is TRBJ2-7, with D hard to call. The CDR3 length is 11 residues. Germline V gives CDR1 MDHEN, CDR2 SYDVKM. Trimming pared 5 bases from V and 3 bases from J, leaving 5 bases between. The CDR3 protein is CASSLGYEQYF. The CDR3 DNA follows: TGTGCCAGCAGTCTCGGCTACGAGCAGTACTTC. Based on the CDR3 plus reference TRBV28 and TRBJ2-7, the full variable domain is DVKVTQSSRYLVKRTGEKVFLECVQDMDHENMFWYRQDPGLGLRLIYFSYDVKMKEKGDIPEGYSVSREKKERFSLILESASTNQTSMYLCASSLGYEQYFGPGTRLTVT.

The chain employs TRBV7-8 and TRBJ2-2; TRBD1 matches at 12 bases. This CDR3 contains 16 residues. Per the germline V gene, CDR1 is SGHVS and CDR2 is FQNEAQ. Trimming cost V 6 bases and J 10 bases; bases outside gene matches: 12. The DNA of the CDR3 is TGTGCCAGCAGTCATTGGGGACAGGGGGCCGGAAAGGAGCTGTTTTTT. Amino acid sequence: CASSHWGQGAGKELFF.